This TCR beta chain was found in a study of blood T cells in healthy people across ages. Primed by a sample-barcoded 5' primer and a J-beta primer mix, a second PCR proceeded for about 6 to 12 cycles. TCRdb passed the 5' RACE reads through MiXCR, listing each CDR3 protein once. The sample has over 1,500,000 distinct CDR3 sequences, approximately 39% seen once. This CDR3 is built from 16 residues. V lost 5 bases, J lost 4 bases, and 21 bases lay in between. Every participating donor contributed roughly 10 milliliters of peripheral blood through a draw. The rearrangement joins TRBV12-3 or TRBV12-4 to TRBJ2-7; D is unresolved. The material sequenced was blood. The clonotype was recovered from a human donor in good health. The CDR3 is CASSIRTFSMGYEQYF. CDR3 bases: TGTGCCAGCAGTATCCGGACCTTCTCTATGGGGTACGAGCAGTACTTC.